Listed below are T cell receptor beta chains from one sample, sequenced in a study of PD-L1 blockade in urothelial cancer. The assay was immunoSEQ multiplex PCR, and TCRdb's table has in-frame clones only and misses some. The sample records about 43,000 clones, about 83% being singletons. The input for sequencing was PBMCs, taken around atezolizumab (anti-PD-L1) treatment. Every receptor here comes from a man aged 55 to 70 with urothelial cancer. Each CDR3 is given with its conserved first and last residue. A D gene is named only where the DNA matches it firmly. A clone size is listed for some rows: how often the clone was seen (once, few, many), or a class if it is expanded.

V gene,clone size,D gene,J gene,CDR3 DNA,CDR3 protein
TRBV5-6,NA,NA,TRBJ2-1,TGTGCCAGCAGCACCAGACAGCAGTCCTACAATGAGCAGTTCTTC,CASSTRQQSYNEQFF
TRBV4-1,NA,NA,TRBJ1-6,TGCGCCAGCAGCCAAGAGGCAGGCTTACGGAATTCACCCCTCCACTTT,CASSQEAGLRNSPLHF
TRBV9,NA,NA,TRBJ1-3,TGTGCCAGCAGCGGCAGGGAAGCTGGAAACACCATATATTTT,CASSGREAGNTIYF
TRBV7-8,NA,TRBD2,TRBJ2-5,TGTGCCAGCAGCATCCGGACTAGTCAAGAGACCCAGTACTTC,CASSIRTSQETQYF
TRBV7-2,NA,TRBD2,TRBJ2-7,TGTGCCAGCGCCCCAGCTAGCGGGGGGGCCTACGAGCAGTACTTC,CASAPASGGAYEQYF
TRBV5-1,NA,TRBD1,TRBJ1-2,TGCGCCAGCAGCTCGACAGGGGAAGCCTCTGGCTACACCTTC,CASSSTGEASGYTF
TRBV7-3,NA,NA,TRBJ2-6,TGTGCCAGCGTAAGGGGAATTCTGACTTCAGGGGCCAACGTCCTGACTTTC,CASVRGILTSGANVLTF
TRBV19,NA,NA,TRBJ2-5,TGTGCCAGTAGTGACACGGACTACCAAGAGACCCAGTACTTC,CASSDTDYQETQYF
TRBV4-1,once,NA,TRBJ1-4,TGCGCCAGCAGCCCGATCCAGGGCAAGAGGGAAAAACTGTTTTTT,CASSPIQGKREKLFF
TRBV6-5,NA,TRBD1,TRBJ1-6,TGTGCCAGCAGTTTAGAACAGGGGCCCTATAATTCACCCCTCCACTTT,CASSLEQGPYNSPLHF
TRBV10-1,once,NA,TRBJ2-1,TGCGCCAGCAGTGAGTCAGAGGGTTACAATGAGCAGTTCTTC,CASSESEGYNEQFF
TRBV4-1,NA,TRBD2,TRBJ2-1,TGCGCCAGCAGCCAAGTGGGAACGGGGGGGCGGGATGAGCAGTTCTTC,CASSQVGTGGRDEQFF
TRBV5-1,NA,NA,TRBJ2-1,TGCGCCAGCAGCTTGGGTGGGAGGAGCTCCTACAATGAGCAGTTCTTC,CASSLGGRSSYNEQFF
TRBV2,NA,TRBD1,TRBJ2-7,TGTGCCAGCAGGAGGGGACAGGGGGCTACGGGGGAGCAGTACTTC,CASRRGQGATGEQYF
TRBV9,NA,NA,TRBJ1-4,TGTGCCAGCAGCCCCACCGGAGGAGTTAATGAAAAACTGTTTTTT,CASSPTGGVNEKLFF
TRBV14,NA,NA,TRBJ1-2,TGTGCCAGCAGCCAACGTCACATGGTGCTTGGTGGCTACACCTTC,CASSQRHMVLGGYTF
TRBV30,once,NA,TRBJ2-7,TGTGCCTGGACGAGGACTGCGACCTACGAGCAGTACTTC,CAWTRTATYEQYF
TRBV30,NA,TRBD1,TRBJ1-1,TGTGCCTGGAGTCCAGGGGGCCTGGCTGAAGCTTTCTTT,CAWSPGGLAEAFF
TRBV27,NA,TRBD1,TRBJ2-7,TGTGCCAGCAGTTTGGGACAGGGGCGGTATCCGGACACTCTGTACTTC,CASSLGQGRYPDTLYF
TRBV5-1,NA,NA,TRBJ2-2,TGCGCCAGCAGCTTGGAGTCGGTTTTGAACACCGGGGAGCTGTTTTTT,CASSLESVLNTGELFF
TRBV9,NA,TRBD2,TRBJ2-1,TGTGCCAGCAGCGTAGAGTTGGGGGAGACGTCTAGCGGGGGCGGTTACAATGAGCAGTTCTTC,CASSVELGETSSGGGYNEQFF
TRBV28,NA,TRBD1,TRBJ1-5,TGTGCCAGCAGTATGACAGGGTATAGCAATCAGCCCCAGCATTTT,CASSMTGYSNQPQHF
TRBV7-2,once,TRBD1,TRBJ1-2,TGTGCCAGCAGTCAGACAGGGGCTAACCTCTATGGCTACACCTTC,CASSQTGANLYGYTF
TRBV11-2,NA,NA,TRBJ2-6,TGTGCCAGCAGCTCGCGTGGCGACTTCTCTGGGGCCAACGTCCTGACTTTC,CASSSRGDFSGANVLTF
TRBV19,NA,NA,TRBJ1-2,TGTGCCAGTAGTATAGTTGGAGGCCGGAACATTTATGGCTACACCTTC,CASSIVGGRNIYGYTF
TRBV19,NA,NA,TRBJ1-5,TGTGCCAGTAGCCCTGAGGGTCAAGTTCATCAGCCCCAGCATTTT,CASSPEGQVHQPQHF
TRBV6-5,NA,NA,TRBJ2-3,TGTGCCAGCAGTTTCAAGGGGTTAAGCACAGATACGCAGTATTTT,CASSFKGLSTDTQYF